This passage covers 12 T cell receptor beta chains from one sample sequenced in a study of beta chain features in type 1 diabetes. Study results and limitations: All four CD4+ subsets from Type 1 diabetes patients carried moderately but significantly shorter TCRB CDR3s.

The investigators reverse transcribed all of the isolated RNA, so they sequenced expressed TCRB transcripts. The table came from immunoSEQ multiplex PCR; TCRdb's copy has only in-frame clones and leaves some out. The table includes some 700,000 clones, roughly an eighth detected once. These TCRs' antigens remain unknown. The sequencing sample was made of naive CD4+ T cells from blood. These receptors came from a man younger than 35 with type 1 diabetes.

On this clone itself: The identical CDR3 is also encoded by other nucleotide sequences in the sample. The chain joins TRBV2 to TRBJ1-5; the D is unclear. This CDR3 is built from 11 residues. Germline CDR1 is SNHLY and CDR2 is FYNNEI. V lost 4 bases to trimming and J lost 7 bases, with 5 bases between them. In DNA, the CDR3 is TGTGCCAGCAGTGTGGGACAGCCCCAGCATTTT. It is translated as CASSVGQPQHF.

This clone was detected a few times. The chain is built from TRBV9 and TRBJ2-5, with D possibly matching TRBD1 (6 bases). V dropped 0 bases and J dropped 5 bases, with 14 bases sitting between them. CDR1 is SGDLS, CDR2 YYNGEE, per germline. The CDR3 is 15 residues long. CDR3 DNA sequence: TGTGCCAGCAGCGTAGAAGGGACACCGGGGGAGACCCAGTACTTC. This encodes CASSVEGTPGETQYF.

The DNA for the CDR3 is TGTGCCAGCAGCCGGGGACCGCAACTGAACTATGGCTACACCTTC. Translating gives CASSRGPQLNYGYTF. This chain joins TRBV7-2 and TRBJ1-2, with D maybe TRBD1 (5 bases). V gave up 5 bases and J gave up 2 bases, with 15 bases separating them. CDR3 length equals 15 residues. Germline V CDR1 and CDR2: SGHTA, FQGNSA.

Only a few counts were recorded for this clone. The chain has TRBV13 and TRBJ2-7; TRBD1 is a possible D gene (6 bases). The CDR3 sequence is 17 residues long. Trimming took off 1 base at V and 0 bases at J, with 16 bases between the two ends. Looked up from germline, CDR1 is PRHDT and CDR2 is FYEKMQ (reference sequence). CDR3 residues: CASSLVGVQGSSYEQYF. The CDR3 DNA is TGTGCCAGCAGCTTAGTGGGTGTACAGGGCAGCTCCTACGAGCAGTACTTC.

V usage is TRBV5-4 and J usage is TRBJ2-5; D is unresolved. This CDR3 has 13 amino acids. The V gene lost 1 base and the J gene lost 3 bases, with 7 bases spanning the gap. Per germline, CDR1 SGHNT and CDR2 YYREEE (reference sequence). CDR3 residues: CASSLIGKETQYF. The CDR3 coding sequence is TGTGCCAGCAGCTTGATCGGTAAAGAGACCCAGTACTTC.

This clone appeared a few times. The chain links TRBV5-1 to TRBJ2-5; possibly TRBD1 or TRBD2 for D (5 bases each). The CDR3 runs to 15 residues. The germline V gene has CDR1 SGHRS and CDR2 YFSETQ. V was clipped by 4 bases and J by 4 bases, with 17 bases between them. In DNA form, the CDR3 reads TGCGCCAGCAGCCCCGGGACGGGGTTGGGAGAGACCCAGTACTTC. Translated: CASSPGTGLGETQYF.

This clone was seen a handful of times. The chain joins TRBV18 to TRBJ1-1; no definite D call. The CDR3 has 15 amino acids. The germline V gene encodes CDR1 KGHSH and CDR2 LQKENI. V was trimmed by 0 bases and J by 5 bases, leaving 13 bases between them. CDR3 residues: CASSPPNSGKTEAFF. The CDR3 DNA follows: TGTGCCAGCTCACCACCTAATTCGGGGAAGACTGAAGCTTTCTTT.

The gene calls are TRBV25-1 and TRBJ1-2, with 9 positions matching TRBD1. V trimming: 3 bases; J trimming: 5 bases; junction bases outside the gene matches: 7. The CDR3 is 15 residues long. Per the germline V gene, CDR1 is MGHDK and CDR2 is SYGVNS. Written as DNA, the CDR3 is TGTGCCAGCAGTGAGTCGGGACAGGGAAAGTATGGCTACACCTTC. Residues: CASSESGQGKYGYTF.

V gene TRBV9 combines with J gene TRBJ2-3; D not resolved. CDR1 and CDR2 from the germline V gene are SGDLS and YYNGEE. V shed 4 bases and J shed 0 bases, with 15 bases lying between them. The CDR3 contains 16 residues. CDR3 nucleotide sequence: TGTGCCAGCAGCCCCAGGTCAGAAACGAGCACAGATACGCAGTATTTT. Its protein product is CASSPRSETSTDTQYF.

This clone showed up just a few times. CDR3 region: CATRIGTGVYNEQFF. The CDR3 bases are TGCGCCACTAGAATTGGGACAGGGGTTTACAATGAGCAGTTCTTC. The chain employs TRBV10-2 and TRBJ2-1, with TRBD1 matching over 10 bases. The CDR3 contains 15 residues. Per the germline V gene, CDR1 is WSHSY and CDR2 is SAAADI. V lost 10 bases, J lost 4 bases, and 10 bases stayed unmatched.

This clone has only a few counts. This chain links TRBV27 with TRBJ2-5; either TRBD1 or TRBD2 may supply D (5 bases each). V lost 5 bases to trimming and J lost 5 bases, with 15 bases between them. This CDR3 is built from 14 residues. Germline assignment: CDR1 MNHEY and CDR2 SMNVEV (reference sequence). CDR3 nucleotides: TGTGCCAGCAGTGGCCCGGGGCTATTGGAGACCCAGTACTTC. As protein: CASSGPGLLETQYF.

This clone appeared a few times. The chain links TRBV14 to TRBJ1-1; D gene unclear. This CDR3 is 12 amino acids long. Trimming removed 6 bases at V and 5 bases at J, with 10 bases between. Germline V gives CDR1 SGHDN, CDR2 FVKESK. CDR3 nucleotide sequence: TGTGCCAGCAGTCCAATGGGGACTGAAGCTTTCTTT. Residues: CASSPMGTEAFF.